Reported below is one TCR beta chain. This entry comes from a study of blood T cell repertoires in COVID-19. The V gene lost 5 bases and the J gene lost 6 bases, with 19 bases spanning the gap. The germline CDR1 and CDR2 sequences are LGHNA and YSLEER. This CDR3 is built from 16 residues. Participant-given clinical history determined each cohort assignment. Profiling relied on immunoSEQ multiplex PCR, and the TCRdb table lists in-frame clones only, not all of them. The data contain about 270,000 clones, around 89% of them singletons. This TCR came from a woman between 45 and 60 years old who had recovered from COVID-19. The material sequenced was PBMCs or T cells enriched from blood (not recorded which). The chain combines TRBV4-3 with TRBJ2-2, with a tentative D call TRBD1 (6 bases). The CDR3 sequence is CASSNVGNRVAGELFF. In DNA, the CDR3 is TGCGCCAGCAGCAACGTAGGGAACAGGGTTGCCGGGGAGCTGTTTTTT.